The 32 T cell receptor beta chains listed next were all sequenced from one sample in a study of blood T cells in healthy people across ages. PCR was performed a second time for about 6 to 12 cycles using a sample-barcoded 5' primer and a J-beta primer mix. MiXCR, applied by TCRdb to the 5' RACE reads, yields one record per CDR3 protein. This table has over 750,000 distinct CDR3 sequences, 25% appearing once. The data were also submitted as part of a second study, on T cells of mothers and their children.

The specimen was blood. The receptors originated from a boy between 5 and 17 years old in good health.

The CDR3, as DNA: TGCGCGGTCGGAGCGGGGACTGCCTACAATGAGCAGTTCTTC. Translating gives CAVGAGTAYNEQFF. The J gene is TRBJ2-1, the V gene TRBV20-1; TRBD2 matches at 7 bases. The germline gives CDR1 DFQATT, CDR2 SNEGSKA (reference sequence). The CDR3 totals 14 residues.

The V call is TRBV10-1, the J call TRBJ2-1; 7 nucleotides match TRBD2. This CDR3 comprises 15 residues. Per germline, CDR1 WNHNN and CDR2 SYGVQD (reference sequence). The V segment lost 5 bases and the J segment 0 bases; nucleotides outside the gene matches: 4. CDR3 in amino acids: CASSPERDSYNEQFF. As DNA, the CDR3 is TGCGCCAGCAGTCCGGAGCGGGACTCCTACAATGAGCAGTTCTTC.

This clonotype was counted only a few times. The J gene is TRBJ2-5, the V gene TRBV12-3 or TRBV12-4; tentative D call: TRBD2 (7 bases). The J call is in doubt because the DNA end fits TRBJ2-1 better. CDR3 length: 15 amino acids. CDR3 in amino acids: CASRGGGALYNEQFF. The CDR3 DNA is TGTGCCAGCAGAGGGGGAGGGGCTTTATACAATGAGCAGTTCTTC.

A few counts support this clonotype. V and J are TRBV6-6 and TRBJ1-4, with 7 positions matching TRBD1. Trimming cost V 4 bases and J 10 bases; bases outside gene matches: 6. The length of the CDR3 is 13 residues. CDR1 is MNHNY, CDR2 SVGAGI, per germline (reference sequence). CDR3 in amino acids: CASSSGQLGKLFF. Here the CDR3 DNA reads TGTGCCAGCAGTTCGGGACAGTTGGGAAAACTGTTTTTT.

The chain is built from TRBV6-1 and TRBJ2-1; TRBD2 aligns across 11 bases. The CDR3 totals 16 residues. V shed 3 bases and J 3 bases; nucleotides not matched to a gene: 4. The germline CDR1 and CDR2 sequences are MNHNS and SASEGT. CDR3 nucleotides: TGTGCCAGCAGTGACCAACTAGCGGGAGACTACAATGAGCAGTTCTTC. Its translation is CASSDQLAGDYNEQFF.

This chain connects TRBV7-2 to TRBJ2-3; D unresolved. The CDR3 totals 15 residues. V was clipped by 5 bases and J by 1 base, with 13 bases between them. The germline CDR1 and CDR2 sequences are SGHTA and FQGNSA. The CDR3 loop reads CASSAMGTRTDTQYF. CDR3 coding DNA: TGTGCCAGCAGCGCCATGGGCACGCGCACAGATACGCAGTATTTT. Variable domain in full (rest from reference TRBV7-2 and TRBJ2-3): GAGVSQSPSNKVTEKGKDVELRCDPISGHTALYWYRQSLGQGLEFLIYFQGNSAPDKSGLPSDRFSAERTGGSVSTLTIQRTQQEDSAVYLCASSAMGTRTDTQYFGPGTRLTVL.

This clonotype was counted only a few times. This sequence joins TRBV7-9 and TRBJ2-3, with TRBD2 matching 9 bases. Germline CDR1 is SEHNR and CDR2 is FQNEAQ (reference sequence). The CDR3 contains 17 residues. V shed 5 bases, J shed 5 bases, and the junction held 14 bases outside the gene matches. DNA for the CDR3: TGTGCCAGCAGCCCCCGATTAGCGGGAGTTTTCGGAGATACGCAGTATTTT. Amino acids: CASSPRLAGVFGDTQYF.

Only a few counts were recorded for this clonotype. The rearrangement links TRBV7-3 to TRBJ2-1; 13 bases line up with TRBD2. J gave up 6 bases and V 4 bases, and 3 bases lay outside the gene matches. The CDR3 consists of 15 residues. Germline V gene sequence: CDR1 SGHTA, CDR2 FQGTGA. The CDR3 here is CASSSGTSGINEQFF. The DNA for the CDR3 is TGTGCCAGCAGCTCAGGGACTAGCGGGATCAATGAGCAGTTCTTC.

A word on this clonotype: The conserved closing phenylalanine or tryptophan is absent in this CDR3, likely reflecting a read error. The CDR3 DNA sequence: TGCAGTGCTAGTGGGGGCTATGGCTACACCTCC. It encodes CSASGGYGYTS. J is TRBJ1-2 and V is TRBV20-1, with a tentative D call TRBD1 (5 bases). V dropped 3 bases and J dropped 4 bases, with 6 bases sitting between them. In germline, CDR1 is DFQATT, CDR2 SNEGSKA (reference sequence). This CDR3 is built from 11 residues.

The rearrangement joins TRBV6-5 to TRBJ2-4; TRBD1 matches at 9 bases. The CDR3 covers 18 residues. The V and J ends lost 2 bases and 2 bases, in that order; junction bases with no gene match: 10. CDR1 and CDR2 from the germline V gene are MNHEY and SVGAGI. CDR3 in DNA: TGTGCCAGCAGTTACCAAACAGGGGGCAAGCTGTCCAAAAACATTCAGTACTTC. Protein: CASSYQTGGKLSKNIQYF.

The rearrangement uses TRBV12-3 or TRBV12-4 and TRBJ2-5; D uncertain. V was trimmed by 6 bases and J by 11 bases, leaving 19 bases between them. The CDR3 spans 13 residues. The CDR3: CASSSDGVGKQYF. The CDR3 DNA sequence: TGTGCCAGCAGCTCCGACGGAGTTGGAAAGCAGTACTTC.

The chain is built from TRBV5-1 and TRBJ1-2, with 8 bases aligning to TRBD1. Germline V gene data show CDR1 as SGHRS and CDR2 as YFSETQ. The J segment lost 6 bases and the V segment lost 1 base, leaving 5 bases of the junction unmatched. The CDR3 totals 14 residues. CDR3 DNA: TGCGCCAGCAGCTTGATCCAGGGGGCACATGGCTACACCTTC. Translation gives CASSLIQGAHGYTF.

The chain carries TRBV20-1 and TRBJ2-7; unclear D gene. CDR3 size: 12 residues. V shed 6 bases and J shed 0 bases, with 9 bases lying between them. CDR1 DFQATT and CDR2 SNEGSKA come from the germline V gene (reference sequence). DNA for the CDR3: TGCAGTGCAGTGGTTAGCTCCTACGAGCAGTACTTC. It is translated as CSAVVSSYEQYF.

The chain recombines TRBV11-3 with TRBJ2-5; D tentatively fits TRBD1 or TRBD2 (5 bases each). The J call is doubtful: the DNA matches TRBJ2-1 better. The CDR3 loop spans 12 amino acids. Germline V gene lookup returns CDR1 SGHNT and CDR2 YENEEA. As DNA, the CDR3 is TGTGCCAGCAGCTTCGAGGGGATTGAGCAGTTCTTC. Its protein product is CASSFEGIEQFF.

CDR3 nucleotides: TGCAGCGTTGAAGAGGGACTAGCGGGAGTAAGCGAGCAGTACTTC. As protein: CSVEEGLAGVSEQYF. This chain links TRBV29-1 with TRBJ2-7, with 14 bases aligning to TRBD2. Germline lookup yields CDR1 SQVTM and CDR2 ANQGSEA. J lost 6 bases, V lost 0 bases, and 4 bases had no gene match. The CDR3 is 15 amino acids.

This clonotype has only a few counts. The genes are TRBV4-2 and TRBJ1-2, with D unclear. Germline CDR1 is LGHNA and CDR2 is YNFKEQ. This CDR3 is 15 amino acids long. The germline V and J ends were trimmed by 1 base and 4 bases, with 13 bases remaining between them. In DNA, the CDR3 is TGTGCCAGCAGCCAAGGCTTCCCAAGCTTCTATGGCTACACCTTC. This translates into CASSQGFPSFYGYTF.

The gene calls are TRBV20-1 and TRBJ2-5; a weak D match, TRBD2 (5 bases). This CDR3 spans 14 amino acids. In germline, CDR1 is DFQATT, CDR2 SNEGSKA (reference sequence). V lost 5 bases and J 2 bases, leaving 15 bases between the germline ends. The CDR3 nucleotides read TGCAGTGCTTTCCTACTAGAGGAACAAGAGACCCAGTACTTC. It is translated as CSAFLLEEQETQYF.

This chain joins TRBV7-9 and TRBJ1-6; possibly TRBD1 for D (6 bases). Germline V CDR1 and CDR2: SEHNR, FQNEAQ (reference sequence). This CDR3 is 16 amino acids long. V lost 2 bases, J lost 5 bases, and 13 bases lay in between. The CDR3 DNA follows: TGTGCCAGCAGCTTATCAGGGGTTCACGATAATTCACCCCTCCACTTT. Encoded protein: CASSLSGVHDNSPLHF.

V usage is TRBV12-3 or TRBV12-4 and J usage is TRBJ1-5, with 10 positions matching TRBD1. The CDR3 totals 14 residues. Losses at the gene ends were 6 bases for V and 6 bases for J; bases not matched to a gene: 5. The CDR3 DNA is TGTGCCAGCAGGGGGACAGGGGAGTTTCAGCCCCAGCATTTT. It yields the protein CASRGTGEFQPQHF.

The table lists this clonotype with a few counts. The V and J genes are TRBV7-3 and TRBJ1-1; D gene uncertain. The germline V gene has CDR1 SGHTA and CDR2 FQGTGA. The length of the CDR3 is 13 residues. The ends were cut back, 2 bases at V and 0 bases at J, with 4 bases in the middle. CDR3 loop: CASSLVMNTEAFF. The DNA of the CDR3 is TGTGCCAGCAGCTTAGTTATGAACACTGAAGCTTTCTTT.

This clonotype has only a few counts. The chain recombines TRBV28 with TRBJ2-5; 8 nucleotides agree with TRBD2. This CDR3 comprises 16 residues. J was trimmed by 1 base and V by 5 bases; bases with no gene match: 9. The germline CDR1 and CDR2 sequences are MDHEN and SYDVKM. CDR3 in amino acids: CASSGPPGGSQETQYF. The CDR3 DNA reads as TGTGCCAGCAGTGGGCCCCCGGGAGGGTCCCAAGAGACCCAGTACTTC.

This clonotype was counted only a few times. V is TRBV7-9 and J is TRBJ2-5, with 8 bases identical to TRBD2. The CDR3 is 18 residues long. J was trimmed by 5 bases and V by 5 bases; bases with no gene match: 19. The V gene's germline CDR1 is SEHNR and CDR2 FQNEAQ (reference sequence). The CDR3 DNA reads as TGTGCCAGCAGCCATACCTACTTTTTGGGACTAGTAGGCGAGACCCAGTACTTC. It specifies CASSHTYFLGLVGETQYF.

V usage is TRBV12-3 or TRBV12-4 and J usage is TRBJ2-1; D gene uncertain. There are 11 residues in the CDR3. Trimming left V 7 bases short and J 8 bases short, with 9 bases between. CDR3 protein: CASTLGHEQFF. The CDR3 nucleotides are TGTGCCAGCACCCTGGGTCATGAGCAGTTCTTC.

This clonotype was counted between two and nine times. V and J are TRBV7-9 and TRBJ2-5; the match to TRBD2 covers 13 bases. Per the germline V gene, CDR1 is SEHNR and CDR2 is FQNEAQ (reference sequence). V was clipped by 5 bases and J by 0 bases; unmatched bases: 6. The CDR3 is 17 amino acids. The CDR3 here is CASSPRLAGGHQETQYF. CDR3 nucleotides: TGTGCCAGCAGCCCCCGACTAGCGGGGGGCCACCAAGAGACCCAGTACTTC.

In this sample, this clonotype turned up many times. The chain recombines TRBV5-1 with TRBJ1-2; tentative D call: TRBD1 (5 bases). The CDR3 spans 12 residues. Trimming stripped 0 bases from V and 8 bases from J, with 8 bases between. Germline assignment: CDR1 SGHRS and CDR2 YFSETQ. CDR3 in amino acids: CASSLEGTGYTF. As DNA, the CDR3 is TGCGCCAGCAGCTTGGAGGGGACCGGCTACACCTTC. The full variable domain, in which reference TRBV5-1 and TRBJ1-2 provide the parts outside the CDR3, is KAGVTQTPRYLIKTRGQQVTLSCSPISGHRSVSWYQQTPGQGLQFLFEYFSETQRNKGNFPGRFSGRQFSNSRSEMNVSTLELGDSALYLCASSLEGTGYTFGSGTRLTVV.

J is TRBJ2-2 and V is TRBV5-1; D is ambiguous. In germline, CDR1 is SGHRS, CDR2 YFSETQ. V gave up 6 bases and J gave up 2 bases, with 8 bases separating them. The CDR3 totals 13 residues. The CDR3 nucleotides are TGCGCCAGCAAACAGCCTAACACCGGGGAGCTGTTTTTT. Encoded protein: CASKQPNTGELFF.

V gene TRBV21-1 combines with J gene TRBJ2-3; TRBD2 is taken as the D call from the table, unchecked against the DNA. TRBV21-1 is a known pseudogene. The CDR3 sequence is 15 residues long. The CDR3 coding sequence is TGTGCCAGCAGTCCTCCGGGACTACTCACAGATACGCAGTATTTT. Translation: CASSPPGLLTDTQYF.

In regard to this clonotype: One junction end does not reproduce the germline sequence, and a read error may be involved. This rearrangement joins TRBV4-3 to TRBJ2-3; no definite D call. Germline CDR1 LGHNA, CDR2 YSLEER. This CDR3 is 15 amino acids long. The CDR3 DNA is TGCGCCAGCAGCCAAGATTGGGGTAGCCGAGATACGCGGTATTTT. It codes for CASSQDWGSRDTRYF.

This chain uses TRBV12-5 with TRBJ2-1; maybe TRBD1 (5 bases). Trimming left V 4 bases short and J 0 bases short, with 13 bases between. This CDR3 comprises 16 residues. Germline V lookup: CDR1 LGHNT, CDR2 FRNRAP. CDR3 DNA: TGTGCTAGTGGTTCAGTAGCAGGGCGCTCCTACAATGAGCAGTTCTTC. It encodes CASGSVAGRSYNEQFF.

This chain connects TRBV11-3 to TRBJ2-5; no clear D. Germline loops: CDR1 SGHNT, CDR2 YENEEA. The ends were cut back, 2 bases at V and 11 bases at J, with 18 bases in the middle. This CDR3 comprises 14 residues. The CDR3 DNA is TGTGCCAGCAGCTTATTCGTGGACGGTAGGCAGCAGTACTTC. This encodes CASSLFVDGRQQYF.

This chain links TRBV20-1 with TRBJ1-3; no clear D gene. There are 14 residues in the CDR3. V lost 6 bases and J lost 0, with 12 bases in between. Germline V lookup: CDR1 DFQATT, CDR2 SNEGSKA (reference sequence). The CDR3 loop reads CSAPSSYSGNTIYF. The CDR3 nucleotides are TGCAGTGCCCCGAGTTCCTACTCTGGAAACACCATATATTTT.

The rearrangement joins TRBV7-3 to TRBJ2-1; TRBD2 matches at 7 bases. Germline CDR1 and CDR2: SGHTA and FQGTGA. This CDR3 contains 16 residues. The V gene end was trimmed by 2 bases and the J gene end by 7 bases; junction bases not matched to a gene: 11. The CDR3 loop reads CASSLGARAGLNEQFF. The CDR3, as DNA: TGTGCCAGCAGCTTAGGGGCTCGAGCGGGGCTTAATGAGCAGTTCTTC.